One and the same sample provided the 5 T cell receptor beta chains below, sequenced in a study of shared clonotypes between healthy human individuals. TCRdb keeps only in-frame clones here, not all; method: immunoSEQ multiplex PCR. Among roughly 2.4 million clones listed, around 95% were seen once. The sample consisted of naive CD4+ T cells sorted from blood. As for subset: CD45RA+ positively selected. These receptors came from a man between 18 and 35 years old in good health.

In nucleotides, the CDR3 is TGTGCCAGCACGTTGCTGGGGGTCGGTAGCAATCAGCCCCAGCATTTT. It codes for CASTLLGVGSNQPQHF. J is TRBJ1-5 and V is TRBV2; possibly TRBD1 for D (5 bases). The CDR3 totals 16 residues. CDR1 and CDR2 from the germline V gene are SNHLY and FYNNEI. Deletions cut 7 bases from V and 0 bases from J, with 16 bases between.

The chain employs TRBV18 and TRBJ1-1; D remains ambiguous. Germline V gives CDR1 KGHSH, CDR2 LQKENI. The V end lost 1 base, the J end lost 0 bases, and 6 bases lay between the germline ends. This CDR3 has 14 residues. Written as DNA, the CDR3 is TGTGCCAGCTCACCACGCCGGGTGAACACTGAAGCTTTCTTT. Amino acids: CASSPRRVNTEAFF. The variable domain in full, completed from reference TRBV18 and TRBJ1-1, reads NAGVMQNPRHLVRRRGQEARLRCSPMKGHSHVYWYRQLPEEGLKFMVYLQKENIIDESGMPKERFSAEFPKEGPSILRIQQVVRGDSAAYFCASSPRRVNTEAFFGQGTRLTVV.

The V call is TRBV7-2, the J call TRBJ2-7; maybe TRBD2 (5 bases). The CDR3 runs 13 residues. CDR1 is SGHTA and CDR2 is FQGNSA in the germline V gene. The V gene lost 4 bases and the J gene lost 6 bases, with 13 bases spanning the gap. The CDR3 region is CASSSSGLREQYF. The CDR3 bases are TGTGCCAGCAGCTCGAGTGGACTGCGCGAGCAGTACTTC.

This sequence joins TRBV10-3 and TRBJ1-2; D ambiguous. This CDR3 is built from 14 residues. V shed 7 bases and J shed 0 bases, with 12 bases lying between them. The V gene's germline CDR1 is ENHRY and CDR2 SYGVKD. Here the CDR3 reads CAITQTSSNYGYTF. Here the CDR3 DNA reads TGTGCCATCACCCAGACAAGCTCTAACTATGGCTACACCTTC.

A single count supports this clone. The chain employs TRBV10-3 and TRBJ2-2; 7 positions match TRBD1. CDR1 is ENHRY, CDR2 SYGVKD, per germline. Unmatched junction bases numbered 7, after V lost 8 bases and J lost 4 bases. CDR3 length: 14 amino acids. CDR3 DNA sequence: TGTGCCATCTCCGGGACAGATTTCACCGGGGAGCTGTTTTTT. Protein: CAISGTDFTGELFF.